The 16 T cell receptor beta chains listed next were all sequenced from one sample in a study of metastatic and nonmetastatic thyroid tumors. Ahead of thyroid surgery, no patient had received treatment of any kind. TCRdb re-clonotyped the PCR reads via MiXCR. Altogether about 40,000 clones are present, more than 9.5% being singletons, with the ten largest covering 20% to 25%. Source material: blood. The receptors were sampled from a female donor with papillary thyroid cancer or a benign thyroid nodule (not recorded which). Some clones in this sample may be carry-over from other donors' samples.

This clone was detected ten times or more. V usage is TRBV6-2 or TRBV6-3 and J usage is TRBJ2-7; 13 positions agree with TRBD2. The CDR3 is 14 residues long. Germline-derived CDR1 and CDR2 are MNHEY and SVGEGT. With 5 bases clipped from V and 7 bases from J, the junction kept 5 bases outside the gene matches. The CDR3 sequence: CASSRTSGRGEQYF. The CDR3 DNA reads TGTGCCAGCAGTAGGACTAGCGGGAGAGGAGAGCAGTACTTC.

This chain's CDR3 is CASSSQGIHSYEQYF. The CDR3 DNA is TGTGCCAGCAGCTCCCAGGGAATACACTCCTACGAGCAGTACTTC. The genes are TRBV11-3 and TRBJ2-7; D perhaps matches TRBD1 (5 bases). Trimming took off 4 bases at V and 0 bases at J, with 13 bases between the two ends. Germline assignment: CDR1 SGHNT and CDR2 YENEEA. The CDR3 is made up of 15 amino acids.

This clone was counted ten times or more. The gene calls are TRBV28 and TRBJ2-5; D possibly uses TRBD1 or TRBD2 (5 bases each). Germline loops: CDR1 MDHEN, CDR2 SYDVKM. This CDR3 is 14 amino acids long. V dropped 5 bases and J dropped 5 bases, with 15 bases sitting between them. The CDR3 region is CASSASGTGETQYF. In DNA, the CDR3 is TGTGCCAGCAGTGCCTCCGGGACGGGGGAGACCCAGTACTTC.

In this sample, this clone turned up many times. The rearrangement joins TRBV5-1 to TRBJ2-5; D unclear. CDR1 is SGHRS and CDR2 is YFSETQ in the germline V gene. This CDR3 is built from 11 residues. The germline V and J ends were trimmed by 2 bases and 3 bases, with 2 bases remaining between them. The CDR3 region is CASSLEETQYF. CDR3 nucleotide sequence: TGCGCCAGCAGCTTAGAAGAGACCCAGTACTTC. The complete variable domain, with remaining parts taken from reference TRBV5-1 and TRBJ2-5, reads KAGVTQTPRYLIKTRGQQVTLSCSPISGHRSVSWYQQTPGQGLQFLFEYFSETQRNKGNFPGRFSGRQFSNSRSEMNVSTLELGDSALYLCASSLEETQYFGPGTRLLVL.

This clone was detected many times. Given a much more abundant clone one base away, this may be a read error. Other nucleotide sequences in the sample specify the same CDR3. As DNA, the CDR3 is TGCGCCAGCAGCCCCTTTGGGGGACAGGGCAGCACAGATACGCAGTATTTT. Protein sequence: CASSPFGGQGSTDTQYF. The rearrangement uses TRBV5-1 and TRBJ2-3; 9 positions match TRBD1. The CDR3 is 17 amino acids. Looked up from germline, CDR1 is SGHRS and CDR2 is YFSETQ. V lost 4 bases, J lost 0 bases, and 9 bases stayed unmatched.

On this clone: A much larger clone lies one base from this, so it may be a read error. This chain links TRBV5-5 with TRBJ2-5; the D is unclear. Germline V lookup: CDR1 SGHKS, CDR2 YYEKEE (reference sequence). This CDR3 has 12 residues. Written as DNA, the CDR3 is TGTACCAGCAGCCCGGATCGGGAGACCCAGTACTTC. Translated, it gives CTSSPDRETQYF. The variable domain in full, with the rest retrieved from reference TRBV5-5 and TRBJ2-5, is DAGVTQSPTHLIKTRGQQVTLRCSPISGHKSVSWYQQVLGQGPQFIFQYYEKEERGRGNFPDRFSARQFPNYSSELNVNALLLGDSALYLCTSSPDRETQYFGPGTRLLVL.

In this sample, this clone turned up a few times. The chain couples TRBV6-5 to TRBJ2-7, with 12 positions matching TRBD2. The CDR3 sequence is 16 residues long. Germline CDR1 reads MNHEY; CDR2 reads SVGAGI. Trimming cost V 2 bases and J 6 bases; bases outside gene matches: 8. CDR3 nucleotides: TGTGCCAGCAGTTACACGACTAGCGGGAGTGGTGGCGAGCAGTACTTC. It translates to CASSYTTSGSGGEQYF.

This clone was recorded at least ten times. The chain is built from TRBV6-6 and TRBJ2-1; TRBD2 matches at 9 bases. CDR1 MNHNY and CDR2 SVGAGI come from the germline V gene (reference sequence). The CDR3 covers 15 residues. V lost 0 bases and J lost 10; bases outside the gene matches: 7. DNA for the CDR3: TGTGCCAGCAGTTACTCGGGCGGGAGGGCCAACGAGCAGTTCTTC. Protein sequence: CASSYSGGRANEQFF.

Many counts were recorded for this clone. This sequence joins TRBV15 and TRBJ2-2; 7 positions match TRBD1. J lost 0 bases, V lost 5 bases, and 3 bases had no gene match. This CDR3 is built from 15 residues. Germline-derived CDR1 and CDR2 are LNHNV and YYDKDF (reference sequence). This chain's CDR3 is CATSSGQTNTGELFF. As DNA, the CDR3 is TGTGCCACCAGCTCGGGACAGACGAACACCGGGGAGCTGTTTTTT. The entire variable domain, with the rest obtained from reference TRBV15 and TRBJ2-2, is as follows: DAMVIQNPRYQVTQFGKPVTLSCSQTLNHNVMYWYQQKSSQAPKLLFHYYDKDFNNEADTPDNFQSRRPNTSFCFLDIRSPGLGDTAMYLCATSSGQTNTGELFFGEGSRLTVL.

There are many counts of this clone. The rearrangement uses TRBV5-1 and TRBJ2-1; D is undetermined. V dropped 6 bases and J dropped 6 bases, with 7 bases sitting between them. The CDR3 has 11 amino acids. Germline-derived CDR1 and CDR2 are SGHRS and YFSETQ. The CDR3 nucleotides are TGCGCCAGCAATTTTGGCAATGAGCAGTTCTTC. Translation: CASNFGNEQFF.

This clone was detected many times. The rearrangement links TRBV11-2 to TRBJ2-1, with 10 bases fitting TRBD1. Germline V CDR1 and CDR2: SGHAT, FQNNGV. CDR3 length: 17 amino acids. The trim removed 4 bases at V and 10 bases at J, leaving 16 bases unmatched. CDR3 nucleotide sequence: TGTGCCAGCAGCTATAGGGGTCTGGACAGGGGGGCTAAGGAGCAGTTCTTC. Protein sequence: CASSYRGLDRGAKEQFF.

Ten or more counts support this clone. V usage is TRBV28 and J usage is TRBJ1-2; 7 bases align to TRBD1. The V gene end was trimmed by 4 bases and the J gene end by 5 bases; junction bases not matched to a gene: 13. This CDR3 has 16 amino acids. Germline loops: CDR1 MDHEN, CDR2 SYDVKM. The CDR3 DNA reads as TGTGCCAGCAGTTCCGGGACAGACCACTTAATATATGGCTACACCTTC. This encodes CASSSGTDHLIYGYTF.

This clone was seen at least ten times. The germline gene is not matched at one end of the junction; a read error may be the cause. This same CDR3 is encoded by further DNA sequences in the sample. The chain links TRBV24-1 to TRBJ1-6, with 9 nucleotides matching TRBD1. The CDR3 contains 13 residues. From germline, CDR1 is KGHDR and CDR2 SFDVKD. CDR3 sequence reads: CALEDRGTSPLHF. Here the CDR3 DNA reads TGCGCCTTAGAGGACAGGGGAACCTCACCCCTCCACTTT.

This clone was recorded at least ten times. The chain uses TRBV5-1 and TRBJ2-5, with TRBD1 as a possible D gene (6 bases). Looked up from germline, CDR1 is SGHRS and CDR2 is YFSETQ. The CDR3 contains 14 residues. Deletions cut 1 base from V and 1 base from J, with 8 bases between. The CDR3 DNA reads TGCGCCAGCAGCTTGATGGGGGCCCAAGAGACCCAGTACTTC. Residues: CASSLMGAQETQYF.

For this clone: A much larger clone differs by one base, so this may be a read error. In DNA form, the CDR3 reads TGTGCCAGCAGCGTATCTGGGGGGCGAGAGACCCAGTACTTC. Residues: CASSVSGGRETQYF. J is TRBJ2-5 and V is TRBV9; the D call may be TRBD1 or TRBD2 (6 bases each). Germline V gene lookup returns CDR1 SGDLS and CDR2 YYNGEE. The CDR3 totals 14 residues. Trimming took 1 base from V and 4 from J, leaving 11 bases between them. Looking up the rest from reference TRBV9 and TRBJ2-5 gives the full variable domain: DSGVTQTPKHLITATGQRVTLRCSPRSGDLSVYWYQQSLDQGLQFLIQYYNGEERAKGNILERFSAQQFPDLHSELNLSSLELGDSALYFCASSVSGGRETQYFGPGTRLLVL.

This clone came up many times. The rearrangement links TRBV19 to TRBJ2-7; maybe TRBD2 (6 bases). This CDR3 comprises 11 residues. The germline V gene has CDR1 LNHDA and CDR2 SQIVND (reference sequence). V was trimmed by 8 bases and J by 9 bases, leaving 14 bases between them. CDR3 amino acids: CASRGLGGQYF. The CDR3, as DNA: TGTGCCAGTCGGGGGTTGGGCGGGCAGTACTTC.